This T cell receptor beta chain was sequenced during a study of T cells in localized non-small cell lung cancer. As regards this clone: What it binds is unknown.

Germline CDR1 SNHLY, CDR2 FYNNEI. J gave up 6 bases and V 3 bases, and 4 bases lay outside the gene matches. CDR3 length equals 16 residues. Study-level findings and limits: Uninvolved adjacent lung had higher T cell clonality than tumor and all other tissues.

Produced via immunoSEQ multiplex PCR; TCRdb's table is partial and in-frame only. Of 7,000 to 9,000 clones listed, under 95% are singletons. The source material was peripheral blood, sampled before any cancer treatment. The receptor's source is a woman between 35 and 75 years old with stage I lung adenocarcinoma. The gene calls are TRBV2 and TRBJ2-1, with 14 bases identical to TRBD2. Here the CDR3 DNA reads TGTGCCAGCAGTGAGGGGGGACTAGCGGGAGTCAATGAGCAGTTCTTC. This translates into CASSEGGLAGVNEQFF.